These 15 T cell receptor beta chains were sequenced from one sample in a study of T cells in Graves' hyperthyroidism and ophthalmopathy. Regions amplified from RNA transcripts were the TCR beta CDR3 regions. The primer set for the first-round RT-PCR of the TCR CDR3 was HTBI. TCRdb called the multiplex PCR reads again in MiXCR, with one record for every CDR3 protein. The sample contains about 300,000 distinct CDR3 sequences, approximately 18% of which appear only once. Sequencing was carried out using blood. Receptors originate from a man aged 50-60 years with Graves' ophthalmopathy.

This clonotype was counted between two and nine times. V is TRBV15 and J is TRBJ2-5, with D maybe TRBD2 (5 bases). This CDR3 spans 15 amino acids. Germline CDR1 and CDR2: LNHNV and YYDKDF (reference sequence). Trimming took 1 base from V and 5 from J, leaving 14 bases between them. CDR3 loop: CATSRVGLATETQYF. CDR3 nucleotides: TGTGCCACCAGCAGAGTCGGGCTAGCCACGGAGACCCAGTACTTC.

This chain uses TRBV28 with TRBJ2-5; possibly TRBD1 or TRBD2 for D (5 bases each). CDR1 and CDR2 (germline): MDHEN, SYDVKM. V was clipped by 5 bases and J by 9 bases, with 19 bases between them. The CDR3 is made up of 14 amino acids. CDR3 sequence (DNA): TGTGCCAGCAGTCCCGGGGCAGGCAAGAGACCCCAGTACTTC. Amino acid sequence: CASSPGAGKRPQYF.

The V gene is TRBV28, the J gene TRBJ2-7; D is ambiguous. The CDR3 is 15 amino acids. The V end was cut by 3 bases, the J end by 0 bases, with 12 bases between. Germline V gene lookup returns CDR1 MDHEN and CDR2 SYDVKM. The CDR3 region is CASSFPGFGSYEQYF. DNA for the CDR3: TGTGCCAGCAGTTTCCCAGGTTTCGGCTCCTACGAGCAGTACTTC.

This chain joins TRBV19 and TRBJ2-7; TRBD2 aligns across 8 bases. The CDR3 loop spans 13 amino acids. The V gene end was trimmed by 9 bases and the J gene end by 3 bases; junction bases not matched to a gene: 7. The germline gives CDR1 LNHDA, CDR2 SQIVND (reference sequence). In DNA form, the CDR3 reads TGTGCCAGCAAAACTAGCGGCGGCTACGAGCAGTACTTC. Its protein is CASKTSGGYEQYF.

This sequence joins TRBV28 and TRBJ2-7, with D perhaps TRBD1 (5 bases). Germline values: CDR1 MDHEN, CDR2 SYDVKM. V was shortened by 7 bases and J by 2 bases, with 15 bases between the two germline ends. The CDR3 contains 14 residues. CDR3 sequence: CASKGMDVTYEQYF. In DNA form, the CDR3 reads TGTGCCAGCAAGGGGATGGACGTCACCTACGAGCAGTACTTC.

The chain couples TRBV5-1 to TRBJ2-3; TRBD2 matches 9 bases. Germline CDR1 reads SGHRS; CDR2 reads YFSETQ. V trimming: 0 bases; J trimming: 6 bases; junction bases outside the gene matches: 5. This CDR3 has 15 amino acids. The CDR3 DNA reads as TGCGCCAGCAGCTTGGTAGCGGGAGTAGGGGATACGCAGTATTTT. This codes for CASSLVAGVGDTQYF.

There are many counts of this clonotype. V usage is TRBV4-1 and J usage is TRBJ1-1, with a tentative D call TRBD1 (5 bases). The CDR3 is 14 amino acids. The germline V gene has CDR1 MGHRA and CDR2 YSYEKL. Trimming cost V 0 bases and J 5 bases, with 10 bases left between them. CDR3 in DNA: TGCGCCAGCAGCCAAGATGGGGGAGAGACTGAAGCTTTCTTT. Protein: CASSQDGGETEAFF.

The table lists this clonotype with a few counts. Written as DNA, the CDR3 is TGTGCCAGCAAACTAAGCCAGGATAATTCACCCCTCCACTTT. Translation gives CASKLSQDNSPLHF. The V and J genes are TRBV28 and TRBJ1-6; the D is unclear. The V end lost 7 bases, the J end lost 5 bases, and 12 bases lay between the germline ends. There are 14 residues in the CDR3. The V gene's germline CDR1 is MDHEN and CDR2 SYDVKM.

This clonotype was seen a handful of times. V gene TRBV28 combines with J gene TRBJ1-6; no clear D. The CDR3 contains 15 residues. CDR1 is MDHEN, CDR2 SYDVKM, per germline. V was shortened by 7 bases and J by 7 bases, with 17 bases between the two germline ends. CDR3 residues: CASIYRTVRNSPLHF. Here the CDR3 DNA reads TGTGCCAGCATCTATCGGACGGTGAGGAATTCACCCCTCCACTTT.

This clonotype was counted a few times. The chain has TRBV5-6 and TRBJ1-1; maybe TRBD1 (6 bases). The ends were cut back, 0 bases at V and 11 bases at J, with 14 bases in the middle. Germline V CDR1 and CDR2: SGHDT, YYEEEE. The CDR3 is made up of 13 amino acids. The CDR3 loop is CASSLGTDLTAFF. In DNA form, the CDR3 reads TGTGCCAGCAGCTTGGGGACAGACCTGACCGCTTTCTTT.

This clonotype was recorded once. The chain combines TRBV7-9 with TRBJ2-6, with 7 nucleotides matching TRBD1. In germline, CDR1 is SEHNR, CDR2 FQNEAQ (reference sequence). The CDR3 consists of 17 residues. Trimming at V came to 4 bases and at J to 0 bases, leaving 6 bases not matched to a gene. The CDR3 DNA sequence: TGTGCCAGCAGCTCTGACAGGGCGGACTCTGGGGCCAACGTCCTGACTTTC. Its protein product is CASSSDRADSGANVLTF.

In the case of this clonotype: At one boundary the junction diverges from the germline segment, which might be a read error. V is TRBV3-1 and J is TRBJ2-3; D not certain. This CDR3 is 11 amino acids long. CDR1 LGHDT and CDR2 YNNKEL come from the germline V gene (reference sequence). The CDR3 nucleotides are TGTGCCAGCAGCCCGGCAGATGCGCAGTATTTT. Translation gives CASSPADAQYF.

This clonotype occurred a few times. The V and J genes are TRBV29-1 and TRBJ2-2; 8 nucleotides line up with TRBD1. Germline V gene sequence: CDR1 SQVTM, CDR2 ANQGSEA. Losses at the gene ends were 6 bases for V and 4 bases for J; bases not matched to a gene: 4. The CDR3 contains 13 residues. CDR3: CSVGQGLTGELFF. The CDR3 DNA sequence: TGCAGCGTCGGACAGGGACTCACCGGGGAGCTGTTTTTT.

The sample holds one count of this clonotype. The V and J genes are TRBV6-1 and TRBJ2-7; a possible D gene is TRBD1 (5 bases). V dropped 6 bases and J dropped 5 bases, with 20 bases sitting between them. The CDR3 contains 15 residues. Germline-derived CDR1 and CDR2 are MNHNS and SASEGT. Here the CDR3 reads CASSPRVSSFNEQYF. DNA for the CDR3: TGTGCCAGCAGCCCCAGGGTTTCCTCTTTTAACGAGCAGTACTTC.

This chain connects TRBV13 to TRBJ2-4, with 10 positions matching TRBD2. The CDR3 has 14 residues. The V gene end was trimmed by 6 bases and the J gene end by 8 bases; junction bases not matched to a gene: 7. In germline, CDR1 is PRHDT, CDR2 FYEKMQ (reference sequence). CDR3 nucleotides: TGTGCCAGCAGGAAGGGACTAGCGAGGGACATTCAGTACTTC. The encoded protein is CASRKGLARDIQYF.